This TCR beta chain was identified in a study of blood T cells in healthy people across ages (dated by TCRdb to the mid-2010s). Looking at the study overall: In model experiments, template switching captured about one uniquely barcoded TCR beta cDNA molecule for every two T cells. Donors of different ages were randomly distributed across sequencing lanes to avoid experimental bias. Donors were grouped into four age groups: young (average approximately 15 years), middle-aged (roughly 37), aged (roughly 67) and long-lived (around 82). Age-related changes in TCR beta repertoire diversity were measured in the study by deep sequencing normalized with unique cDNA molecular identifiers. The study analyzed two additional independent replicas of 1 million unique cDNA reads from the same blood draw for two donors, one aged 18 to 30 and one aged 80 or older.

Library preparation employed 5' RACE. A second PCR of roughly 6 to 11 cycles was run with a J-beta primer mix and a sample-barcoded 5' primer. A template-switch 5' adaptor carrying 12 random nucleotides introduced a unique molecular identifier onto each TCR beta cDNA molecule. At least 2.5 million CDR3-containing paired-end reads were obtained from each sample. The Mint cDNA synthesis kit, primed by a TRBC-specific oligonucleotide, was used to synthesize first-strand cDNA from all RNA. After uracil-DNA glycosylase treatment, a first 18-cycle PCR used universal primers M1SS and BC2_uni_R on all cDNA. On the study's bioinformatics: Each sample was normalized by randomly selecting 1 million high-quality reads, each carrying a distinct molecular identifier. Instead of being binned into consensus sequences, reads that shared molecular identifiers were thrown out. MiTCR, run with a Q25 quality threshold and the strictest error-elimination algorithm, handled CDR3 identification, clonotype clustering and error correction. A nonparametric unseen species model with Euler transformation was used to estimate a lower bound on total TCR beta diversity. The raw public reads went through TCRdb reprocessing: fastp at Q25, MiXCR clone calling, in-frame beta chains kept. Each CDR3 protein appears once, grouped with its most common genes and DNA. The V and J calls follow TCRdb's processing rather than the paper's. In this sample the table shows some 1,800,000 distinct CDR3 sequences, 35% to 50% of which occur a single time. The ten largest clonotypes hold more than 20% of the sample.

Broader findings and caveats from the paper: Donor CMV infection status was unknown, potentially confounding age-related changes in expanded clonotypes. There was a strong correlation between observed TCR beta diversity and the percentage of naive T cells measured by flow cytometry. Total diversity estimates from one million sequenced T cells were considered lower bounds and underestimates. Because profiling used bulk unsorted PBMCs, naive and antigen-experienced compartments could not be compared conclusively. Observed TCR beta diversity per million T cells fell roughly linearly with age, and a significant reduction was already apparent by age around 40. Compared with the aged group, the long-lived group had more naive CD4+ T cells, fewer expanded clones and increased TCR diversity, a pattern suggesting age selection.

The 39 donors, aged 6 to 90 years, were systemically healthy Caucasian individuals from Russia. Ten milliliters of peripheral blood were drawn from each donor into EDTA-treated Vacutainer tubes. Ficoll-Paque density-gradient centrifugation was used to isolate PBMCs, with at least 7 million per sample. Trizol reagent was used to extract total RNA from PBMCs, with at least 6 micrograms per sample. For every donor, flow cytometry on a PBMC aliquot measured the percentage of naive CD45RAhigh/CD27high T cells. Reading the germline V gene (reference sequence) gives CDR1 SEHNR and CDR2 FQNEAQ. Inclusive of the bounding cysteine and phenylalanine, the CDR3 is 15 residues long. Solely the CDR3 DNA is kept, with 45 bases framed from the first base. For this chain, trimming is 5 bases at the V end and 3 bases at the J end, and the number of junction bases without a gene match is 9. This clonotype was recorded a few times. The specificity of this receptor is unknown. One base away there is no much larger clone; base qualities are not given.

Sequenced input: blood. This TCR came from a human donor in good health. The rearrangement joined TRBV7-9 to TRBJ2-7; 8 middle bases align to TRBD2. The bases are TGTGCCAGCAGCATTCGGGGGGGTAATAACTACGAGCAGTACTTC. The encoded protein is CASSIRGGNNYEQYF.